These 23 T cell receptor beta chains share one sample of origin, sequenced in a study of CD8+CD57+ T cells in acquired aplastic anemia. The template used for profiling TCR beta VDJ and CDR3 was genomic DNA. Each CDR3 protein gets one entry after TCRdb re-called the reads with MiXCR. The sample shows about 210,000 distinct CDR3 sequences, 30% to 40% of them seen only once. The sequencing sample was made of sorted CD4+, CD8+, or CD8+CD57+ T cells (not recorded which) from PBMCs. The receptors come from a human donor in good health, serving as a control.

Many counts were recorded for this clonotype. The V call is TRBV19, the J call TRBJ2-7; 8 bases match TRBD1. The CDR3 runs 15 residues. CDR1 and CDR2 from the germline V gene are LNHDA and SQIVND (reference sequence). Trimming at V came to 1 base and at J to 3 bases, leaving 5 bases not matched to a gene. The CDR3 DNA reads TGTGCCAGTAGTATAGCGAGGACAGGGATCTACGAGCAGTACTTC. Protein product: CASSIARTGIYEQYF.

In DNA, the CDR3 is TGCAGTGCGACTAGCGGGGCCCGGGGGACCCAGTACTTC. Protein product: CSATSGARGTQYF. J is TRBJ2-5 and V is TRBV20-1; 11 nucleotides agree with TRBD2. The germline gives CDR1 DFQATT, CDR2 SNEGSKA (reference sequence). This CDR3 is 13 amino acids long. With V trimmed by 6 bases and J by 7 bases, 7 bases remained unmatched.

This clonotype was counted at least ten times. The V gene is TRBV29-1, the J gene TRBJ2-7; D is undetermined. Trimming cost V 5 bases and J 4 bases, with 12 bases left between them. This CDR3 is 12 amino acids long. The germline CDR1 and CDR2 sequences are SQVTM and ANQGSEA. The CDR3 region is CSVQVSGYEQYF. The CDR3 DNA is TGCAGCGTTCAAGTATCCGGTTACGAGCAGTACTTC.

This clonotype has only a few counts. V is TRBV5-4 and J is TRBJ2-2; D ambiguous. The CDR3 totals 12 residues. The V end was cut by 4 bases, the J end by 8 bases, with 9 bases between. Germline CDR1 and CDR2: SGHNT and YYREEE (reference sequence). Here the CDR3 reads CASSQSSGELFF. The CDR3 bases are TGTGCCAGCAGCCAATCATCGGGGGAGCTGTTTTTT.

The table lists this clonotype with many counts. The chain employs TRBV29-1 and TRBJ2-5; 14 bases are shared with TRBD2. With 5 bases clipped from V and 4 bases from J, the junction kept 18 bases outside the gene matches. CDR3 length: 19 residues. Per the germline V gene, CDR1 is SQVTM and CDR2 is ANQGSEA. CDR3 amino acids: CSVMKRGLAGEESRETQYF. In DNA form, the CDR3 reads TGCAGCGTTATGAAGAGGGGACTAGCGGGAGAGGAATCAAGAGAGACCCAGTACTTC.

The rearrangement links TRBV30 to TRBJ1-2; tentative D call: TRBD1 (6 bases). The V gene lost 2 bases and the J gene lost 4 bases, with 23 bases spanning the gap. Germline CDR1 and CDR2: GTSNPN and SVGIG (reference sequence). CDR3 length: 17 residues. DNA of the CDR3: TGTGCCTGGAGTCGACACGCCGGACAGTCCAGAAGCTATGGCTACACCTTC. Translation gives CAWSRHAGQSRSYGYTF.

DNA for the CDR3: TGCAGCGCTTTGGAGGACTCGAGCAATCAGCCCCAGCATTTT. It is translated as CSALEDSSNQPQHF. J is TRBJ1-5 and V is TRBV29-1; D not resolved. Germline V gives CDR1 SQVTM, CDR2 ANQGSEA. V was clipped by 7 bases and J by 1 base, with 14 bases between them. The CDR3 runs 14 residues.

The table lists this clonotype with many counts. The V call is TRBV19, the J call TRBJ1-5; no definite D call. Germline-derived CDR1 and CDR2 are LNHDA and SQIVND (reference sequence). CDR3 length: 13 residues. V lost 1 base and J lost 2, with 3 bases in between. CDR3 residues: CASSIAGNQPQHF. The CDR3 bases are TGTGCCAGTAGTATAGCTGGCAATCAGCCCCAGCATTTT.

The J gene is TRBJ1-6, the V gene TRBV2, with 8 bases identical to TRBD1. V trimming: 5 bases; J trimming: 9 bases; junction bases outside the gene matches: 6. The CDR3 covers 14 residues. Germline CDR1 reads SNHLY; CDR2 reads FYNNEI. The CDR3 here is CASSLDRGRSPLHF. CDR3 DNA: TGTGCCAGCAGTCTAGACAGGGGTCGTTCACCCCTCCACTTT.

This clonotype came up a few times. The rearrangement uses TRBV18 and TRBJ2-7; D unresolved. Trimming pared 3 bases from V and 5 bases from J, leaving 8 bases between. CDR3 length: 12 amino acids. Germline CDR1 reads KGHSH; CDR2 reads LQKENI. The CDR3 DNA reads TGTGCCAGCTCACCTACAAGAAACGAGCAGTACTTC. It codes for CASSPTRNEQYF.

This clonotype was observed a handful of times. The V gene is TRBV4-3, the J gene TRBJ2-3, with D possibly matching TRBD2 (6 bases). CDR3 size: 14 residues. The V gene lost 4 bases and the J gene lost 0 bases, with 8 bases spanning the gap. Germline CDR1 reads LGHNA; CDR2 reads YSLEER. The CDR3 spells CASSPRGSTDTQYF. The CDR3 coding sequence is TGCGCCAGCAGCCCCCGGGGGAGCACAGATACGCAGTATTTT.

This rearrangement joins TRBV9 to TRBJ2-1; a possible D gene is TRBD1 (8 bases). The CDR3 extends over 16 amino acids. V lost 2 bases, J lost 0 bases, and 12 bases lay in between. From germline, CDR1 is SGDLS and CDR2 YYNGEE. CDR3 protein: CASSVNRGGSYNEQFF. CDR3 in DNA: TGTGCCAGCAGCGTCAACAGGGGGGGCTCCTACAATGAGCAGTTCTTC.

In its sample, this clonotype was seen many times. The V gene is TRBV13, the J gene TRBJ1-2; D perhaps matches TRBD1 (5 bases). The germline V gene encodes CDR1 PRHDT and CDR2 FYEKMQ (reference sequence). The CDR3 is made up of 15 amino acids. V shed 0 bases and J shed 5 bases, with 13 bases lying between them. CDR3 sequence: CASSLGGRVIYGYTF. In DNA, the CDR3 is TGTGCCAGCAGCTTAGGGGGCAGGGTGATTTATGGCTACACCTTC.

The rearrangement uses TRBV12-3 or TRBV12-4 and TRBJ1-4; D is unresolved. Trimming removed 6 bases at V and 6 bases at J, with 17 bases between. The CDR3 runs to 15 residues. CDR3 sequence (DNA): TGTGCCAGCAGCCCCTTCTCGCTAGGTGATGAAAAACTGTTTTTT. Protein product: CASSPFSLGDEKLFF.

This clonotype was seen at least ten times. V is TRBV19 and J is TRBJ2-5, with 10 bases matching TRBD1. Trimming cost V 11 bases and J 4 bases; bases outside gene matches: 16. The CDR3 spans 16 residues. The germline CDR1 and CDR2 sequences are LNHDA and SQIVND (reference sequence). CDR3 region: CAGMGDRGLRGETQYF. CDR3 DNA: TGTGCCGGGATGGGGGACAGGGGTCTCCGGGGAGAGACCCAGTACTTC.

This clonotype has just a few counts. The J gene is TRBJ2-1, the V gene TRBV5-1, with 10 bases matching TRBD2. In germline, CDR1 is SGHRS, CDR2 YFSETQ. V gave up 0 bases and J gave up 14 bases; unmatched junction bases: 8. This CDR3 is built from 14 residues. The chain's CDR3 is CASSLEPLAGEKFF. The CDR3 DNA follows: TGCGCCAGCAGCTTGGAGCCCCTAGCGGGAGAGAAGTTCTTC.

This clonotype has ten or more counts. The chain recombines TRBV27 with TRBJ1-1, with 11 bases matching TRBD1. Looked up from germline, CDR1 is MNHEY and CDR2 is SMNVEV (reference sequence). After removal of 5 bases from V and 4 bases from J, the junction contained 0 bases not matched to a gene. There are 13 residues in the CDR3. The CDR3 sequence: CASSGTGGTEAFF. The CDR3 DNA reads TGTGCCAGCAGTGGGACAGGGGGCACTGAAGCTTTCTTT.

Concerning this clonotype: Being one base from a much bigger clone, this may be a read error. V is TRBV11-1 and J is TRBJ2-1; unclear D gene. Germline lookup yields CDR1 SGHAT and CDR2 FQDESV (reference sequence). The CDR3 loop spans 16 amino acids. The CDR3, as DNA: TGTGCCAGCAGCTTAGATAGACTGAGCTCCCACAATGAGCAGTTCTTC. This encodes CASSLDRLSSHNEQFF.

The CDR3 coding sequence is TGTGCCACCAGTGACTACAGGGATAATTCACCCCTCCACTTT. Protein sequence: CATSDYRDNSPLHF. V and J are TRBV24-1 and TRBJ1-6; D might be TRBD1 (6 bases). Germline CDR1 KGHDR, CDR2 SFDVKD. Trimming left V 4 bases short and J 5 bases short, with 8 bases between. There are 14 residues in the CDR3.

This clonotype was counted a few times. The chain carries TRBV10-3 and TRBJ2-7; 7 positions agree with TRBD1. Trimming cost V 3 bases and J 3 bases; bases outside gene matches: 8. Germline values: CDR1 ENHRY, CDR2 SYGVKD. This CDR3 region has 15 residues. CDR3 in DNA: TGTGCCATCAGTGAAAGAGGGGACAGTTACTACGAGCAGTACTTC. Protein product: CAISERGDSYYEQYF.

This clonotype was detected many times. This chain connects TRBV10-1 to TRBJ1-3; no clear D gene. In germline, CDR1 is WNHNN, CDR2 SYGVQD (reference sequence). This CDR3 is built from 13 residues. Trimming took off 6 bases at V and 2 bases at J, with 8 bases between the two ends. The CDR3 sequence: CASRSSAGNTIYF. The CDR3 coding sequence is TGCGCCAGCAGATCCTCGGCTGGAAACACCATATATTTT.

This clonotype appeared many times. The chain combines TRBV9 with TRBJ2-3; 7 bases agree with TRBD1. V was pared by 4 bases and J by 8 bases, with 16 bases of the junction left unmatched. Germline CDR1 and CDR2: SGDLS and YYNGEE. The CDR3 is 16 amino acids. In nucleotides, the CDR3 is TGTGCCAGCAGCTCAACCTCGGGGACCCCAGGGGGTACGCAGTATTTT. Encoded protein: CASSSTSGTPGGTQYF.

This clonotype showed up many times. J is TRBJ1-2 and V is TRBV10-3; D remains unclear. The CDR3 spans 14 residues. Germline assignment: CDR1 ENHRY and CDR2 SYGVKD. The V gene lost 3 bases and the J gene lost 5 bases, with 13 bases spanning the gap. CDR3: CAISDNPEYYGYTF. For the CDR3, the DNA is TGTGCCATCAGTGACAACCCGGAGTATTATGGCTACACCTTC.